The present T cell receptor (beta chain) was sequenced within a study of CD8 T cells in ankylosing spondylitis. The study's findings and limits: Within ankylosing spondylitis blood, a TCR beta motif made up of roughly eight highly homologous variants appeared to be characteristic. Clones linked to the disease showed a CD8+ phenotype. They occurred at relatively low frequencies in peripheral blood. The clones that were linked to disease were reported to be significantly enriched in matched synovial fluid samples from ankylosing spondylitis patients.

The germline gives CDR1 ENHRY, CDR2 SYGVKD. The CDR3 has 12 amino acids. V was shortened by 3 bases and J by 11 bases, with 11 bases between the two germline ends. MiXCR, run by TCRdb on the 5' RACE reads, gives a single entry per CDR3 protein. The sample holds some 95,000 distinct CDR3 sequences, about 9% seen once. This clonotype came up many times. Its antigen is unidentified. The chain carries TRBV10-3 and TRBJ1-3; a possible D gene is TRBD1 (6 bases). This TCR came from a male donor with ankylosing spondylitis or in good health (not recorded which). The sample taken for sequencing was blood, either unsorted or a sorted T cell fraction (not recorded which). The CDR3 reads CAISDAGVSIYF. The CDR3 DNA is TGTGCCATCAGTGATGCAGGGGTCTCCATATATTTT.